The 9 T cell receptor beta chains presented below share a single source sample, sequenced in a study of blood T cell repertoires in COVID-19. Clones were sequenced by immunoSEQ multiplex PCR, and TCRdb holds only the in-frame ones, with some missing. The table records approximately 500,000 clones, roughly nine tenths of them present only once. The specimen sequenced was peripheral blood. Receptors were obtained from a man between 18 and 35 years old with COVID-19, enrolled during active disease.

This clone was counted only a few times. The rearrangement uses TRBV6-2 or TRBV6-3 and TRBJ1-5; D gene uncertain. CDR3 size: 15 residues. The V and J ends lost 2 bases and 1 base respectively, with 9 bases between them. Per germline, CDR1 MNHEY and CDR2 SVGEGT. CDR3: CASSYMGGSNQPQHF. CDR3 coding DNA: TGTGCCAGCAGTTACATGGGAGGGAGCAATCAGCCCCAGCATTTT.

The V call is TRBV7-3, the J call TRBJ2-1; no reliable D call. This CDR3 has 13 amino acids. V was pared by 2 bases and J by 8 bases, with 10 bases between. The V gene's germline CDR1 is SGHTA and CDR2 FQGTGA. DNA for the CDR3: TGTGCCAGCAGCTTACCAGAATACGATGAGCAGTTCTTC. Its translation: CASSLPEYDEQFF. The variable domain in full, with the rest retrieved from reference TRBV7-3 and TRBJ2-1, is GAGVSQTPSNKVTEKGKYVELRCDPISGHTALYWYRQSLGQGPEFLIYFQGTGAADDSGLPNDRFFAVRPEGSVSTLKIQRTERGDSAVYLCASSLPEYDEQFFGPGTRLTVL.

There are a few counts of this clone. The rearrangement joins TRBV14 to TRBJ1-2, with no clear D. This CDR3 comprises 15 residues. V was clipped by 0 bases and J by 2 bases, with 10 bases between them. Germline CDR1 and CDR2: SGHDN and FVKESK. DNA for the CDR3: TGTGCCAGCAGCCAAGATCTTAACAGAAACTATGGCTACACCTTC. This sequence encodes CASSQDLNRNYGYTF.

This chain's CDR3 is CASSAPAAGSDTQYF. For the CDR3, the DNA is TGTGCCAGCAGCGCCCCGGCAGCGGGTTCAGATACGCAGTATTTT. The chain links TRBV7-9 to TRBJ2-3; TRBD2 is a possible D gene (6 bases). CDR1 SEHNR and CDR2 FQNEAQ come from the germline V gene (reference sequence). The V end was cut by 5 bases, the J end by 4 bases, with 16 bases between. The length of the CDR3 is 15 residues.

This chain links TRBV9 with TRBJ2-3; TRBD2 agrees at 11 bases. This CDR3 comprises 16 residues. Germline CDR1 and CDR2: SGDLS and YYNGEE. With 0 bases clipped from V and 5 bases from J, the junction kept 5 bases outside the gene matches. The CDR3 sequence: CASSVVAGGSLDTQYF. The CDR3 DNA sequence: TGTGCCAGCAGCGTAGTAGCGGGAGGGTCGTTAGATACGCAGTATTTT.

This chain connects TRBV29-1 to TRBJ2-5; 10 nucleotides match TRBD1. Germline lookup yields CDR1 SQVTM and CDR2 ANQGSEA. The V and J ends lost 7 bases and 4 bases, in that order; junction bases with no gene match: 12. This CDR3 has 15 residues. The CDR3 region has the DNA TGCAGCGCGGAGTATATGGACAGGGGGTCAGAGACCCAGTACTTC. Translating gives CSAEYMDRGSETQYF.

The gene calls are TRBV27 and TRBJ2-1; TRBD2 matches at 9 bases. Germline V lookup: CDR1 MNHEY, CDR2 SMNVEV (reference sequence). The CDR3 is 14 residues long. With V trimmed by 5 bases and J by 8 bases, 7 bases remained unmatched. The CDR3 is CASSLSGSYHEQFF. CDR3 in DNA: TGTGCCAGCAGTCTTAGCGGGAGTTATCATGAGCAGTTCTTC.

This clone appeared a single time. CDR3 DNA: TGCGCCAGCAGCCCAGAGGAGGGGTGGGAGACCCAGTACTTC. Protein sequence: CASSPEEGWETQYF. V is TRBV5-1 and J is TRBJ2-5; D may be TRBD2 (6 bases). V lost 4 bases to trimming and J lost 5 bases, with 15 bases between them. The CDR3 runs to 14 residues. Germline V lookup: CDR1 SGHRS, CDR2 YFSETQ.

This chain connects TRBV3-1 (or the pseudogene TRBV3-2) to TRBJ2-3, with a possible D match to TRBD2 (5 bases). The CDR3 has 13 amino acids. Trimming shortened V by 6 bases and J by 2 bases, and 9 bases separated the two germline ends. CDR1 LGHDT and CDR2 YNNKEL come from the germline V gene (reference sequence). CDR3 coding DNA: TGTGCCAGCAGGCGCGGGTTCACAGATACGCAGTATTTT. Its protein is CASRRGFTDTQYF.